The clone carrying this TCR beta chain was counted a few times. Antigen unknown. The source of the sample is a study of T cells after yellow fever vaccination. A process of 5'RACE template switching, which added a universal primer site and UMIs, was used to make TCR cDNA. One entry per CDR3 protein results from TCRdb running MiXCR on the 5' RACE reads. The sample consists of 300,000 or so distinct CDR3 sequences, approximately 13% of them appearing once. Whole-study findings and limits: FACS-sorted repertoires might harbor abundant contaminating clonotypes from the bulk population. In post-booster samples, most primary-vaccination clones reappeared (about 96% CD4, 88% CD8). Few clonotypes appeared in both CD4 and CD8 compartments.

The V and J ends lost 1 base and 6 bases, in that order; junction bases with no gene match: 3. The CDR3 extends over 14 amino acids. CDR1 and CDR2 (germline): SNHLY, FYNNEI. The sequencing here drew on CD4+ T cells sorted from PBMCs, taken 45 days after the yellow fever booster vaccination. The clonotype originates from a man aged 25 to 45 who received the YFV17D yellow fever vaccine. The chain employs TRBV2 and TRBJ2-1; 7 bases agree with TRBD2. The CDR3 DNA follows: TGTGCCAGCAGTGAAGTGTTAGCGGGCAATGAGCAGTTCTTC. This gives the protein CASSEVLAGNEQFF.